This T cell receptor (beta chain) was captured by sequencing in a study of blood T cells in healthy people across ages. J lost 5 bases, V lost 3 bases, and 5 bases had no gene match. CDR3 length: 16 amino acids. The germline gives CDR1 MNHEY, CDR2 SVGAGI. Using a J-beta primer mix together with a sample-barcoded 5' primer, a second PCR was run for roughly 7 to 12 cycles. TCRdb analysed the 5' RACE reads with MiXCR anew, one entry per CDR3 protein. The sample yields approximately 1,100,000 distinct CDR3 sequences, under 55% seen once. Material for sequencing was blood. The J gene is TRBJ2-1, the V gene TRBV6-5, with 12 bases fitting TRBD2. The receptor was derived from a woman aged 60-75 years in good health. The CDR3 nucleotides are TGTGCCAGCAGTTATGGTCGACTAGCGGGAGACAATGAGCAGTTCTTC. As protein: CASSYGRLAGDNEQFF.